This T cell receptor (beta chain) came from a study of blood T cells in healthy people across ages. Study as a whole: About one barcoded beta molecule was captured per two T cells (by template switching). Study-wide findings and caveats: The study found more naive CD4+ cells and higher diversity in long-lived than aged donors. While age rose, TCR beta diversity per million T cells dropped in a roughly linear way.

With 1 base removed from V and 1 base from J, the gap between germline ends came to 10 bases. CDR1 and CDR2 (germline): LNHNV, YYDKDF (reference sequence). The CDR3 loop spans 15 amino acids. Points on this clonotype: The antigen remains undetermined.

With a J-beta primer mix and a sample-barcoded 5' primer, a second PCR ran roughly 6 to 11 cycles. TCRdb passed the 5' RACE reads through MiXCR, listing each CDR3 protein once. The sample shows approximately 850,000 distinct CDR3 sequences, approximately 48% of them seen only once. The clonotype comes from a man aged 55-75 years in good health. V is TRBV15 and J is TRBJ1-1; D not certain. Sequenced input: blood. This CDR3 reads CATSRVGEGNTEAFF. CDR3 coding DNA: TGTGCCACCAGCAGAGTGGGAGAGGGGAACACTGAAGCTTTCTTT. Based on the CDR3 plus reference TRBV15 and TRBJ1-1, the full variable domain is DAMVIQNPRYQVTQFGKPVTLSCSQTLNHNVMYWYQQKSSQAPKLLFHYYDKDFNNEADTPDNFQSRRPNTSFCFLDIRSPGLGDTAMYLCATSRVGEGNTEAFFGQGTRLTVV.